What follows are 21 T cell receptor beta chains derived from one specimen sequenced in a study of blood T cell repertoires in COVID-19. Clones were sequenced by immunoSEQ multiplex PCR, and TCRdb holds only the in-frame ones, with some missing. Here the sample spans almost 400,000 clones, roughly nine tenths being singletons. The sample consisted of PBMCs or T cells enriched from blood (not recorded which). These receptors came from a woman in her twenties or thirties who had recovered from COVID-19.

The chain couples TRBV30 to TRBJ2-7; D might be TRBD2 (6 bases). CDR1 GTSNPN and CDR2 SVGIG come from the germline V gene (reference sequence). The CDR3 loop spans 15 amino acids. The V end was cut by 5 bases, the J end by 2 bases, with 19 bases between. The CDR3 spells CAWGPRGGGTYEQYF. Here the CDR3 DNA reads TGTGCCTGGGGACCTCGTGGTGGAGGGACCTACGAGCAGTACTTC. Variable domain in full (rest from reference TRBV30 and TRBJ2-7): SQTIHQWPATLVQPVGSPLSLECTVEGTSNPNLYWYRQAAGRGLQLLFYSVGIGQISSEVPQNLSASRPQDRQFILSSKKLLLSDSGFYLCAWGPRGGGTYEQYFGPGTRLTVT.

The V gene is TRBV4-1, the J gene TRBJ2-2; TRBD2 matches at 10 bases. After removal of 4 bases from V and 4 bases from J, the junction contained 6 bases not matched to a gene. CDR1 and CDR2 (germline): MGHRA, YSYEKL. This CDR3 has 16 amino acids. CDR3 DNA: TGCGCCAGCAGCCCCCTCTGGACTAGCGGCACCGGGGAGCTGTTTTTT. It specifies CASSPLWTSGTGELFF.

The chain uses TRBV30 and TRBJ1-2; 7 bases map to TRBD1. The ends lost 7 bases at V and 2 bases at J; junction bases unmatched: 10. Germline V gene sequence: CDR1 GTSNPN, CDR2 SVGIG (reference sequence). This CDR3 spans 14 amino acids. The CDR3 sequence is CASLAIQGNYGYTF. Written as DNA, the CDR3 is TGTGCCTCGCTAGCCATACAGGGGAACTATGGCTACACCTTC.

V gene TRBV2 combines with J gene TRBJ1-1, with D perhaps TRBD1 (5 bases). Germline lookup yields CDR1 SNHLY and CDR2 FYNNEI. The V gene lost 5 bases and the J gene lost 4 bases, with 14 bases spanning the gap. The CDR3 consists of 14 residues. The CDR3 DNA sequence: TGTGCCAGCAGTATGGCCAGGGAGGGCACTGAAGCTTTCTTT. Its protein is CASSMAREGTEAFF. The full variable domain, with the rest looked up from reference TRBV2 and TRBJ1-1, is EPEVTQTPSHQVTQMGQEVILRCVPISNHLYFYWYRQILGQKVEFLVSFYNNEISEKSEIFDDQFSVERPDGSNFTLKIRSTKLEDSAMYFCASSMAREGTEAFFGQGTRLTVV.

This chain links TRBV4-3 with TRBJ1-1; TRBD1 might be the D (6 bases). Germline loops: CDR1 LGHNA, CDR2 YSLEER. The CDR3 is made up of 15 amino acids. V was trimmed by 2 bases and J by 5 bases, leaving 15 bases between them. The CDR3: CASSQKSQGLTEAFF. For the CDR3, the DNA is TGCGCCAGCAGCCAAAAGTCGCAGGGGCTGACTGAAGCTTTCTTT.

The V and J genes are TRBV28 and TRBJ2-1, with 8 bases lining up with TRBD2. Germline loops: CDR1 MDHEN, CDR2 SYDVKM. The CDR3 runs 14 residues. Losses at the gene ends were 10 bases for V and 8 bases for J; bases not matched to a gene: 13. CDR3 in amino acids: CATRSGTSNDEQFF. CDR3 in DNA: TGTGCCACACGGTCCGGGACTAGTAACGATGAGCAGTTCTTC.

CDR3 DNA sequence: TGTGCCAGCAGGAGACAGGGAATAGGGAACACTGAAGCTTTCTTT. It specifies CASRRQGIGNTEAFF. V and J are TRBV28 and TRBJ1-1; 7 nucleotides align to TRBD1. J lost 1 base, V lost 6 bases, and 8 bases had no gene match. The CDR3 covers 15 residues. Per the germline V gene, CDR1 is MDHEN and CDR2 is SYDVKM.

This chain connects TRBV29-1 to TRBJ2-2; a possible D gene is TRBD2 (5 bases). CDR3 length equals 13 residues. Trimming took off 7 bases at V and 1 base at J, with 10 bases between the two ends. The germline V gene has CDR1 SQVTM and CDR2 ANQGSEA. The CDR3 DNA sequence: TGCAGCGGGGCGGGTGTGAACACCGGGGAGCTGTTTTTT. It codes for CSGAGVNTGELFF.

This clone has only one observation. The chain combines TRBV28 with TRBJ2-1; 8 bases map to TRBD2. This CDR3 has 15 residues. The germline V gene has CDR1 MDHEN and CDR2 SYDVKM. Germline trimming cut 3 bases from V and 2 bases from J; bases unmatched to any gene: 3. CDR3 amino acids: CASSFTGGAYNEQFF. The CDR3 nucleotides read TGTGCCAGCAGTTTTACGGGGGGGGCCTACAATGAGCAGTTCTTC. Looking up the rest from reference TRBV28 and TRBJ2-1 gives the full variable domain: DVKVTQSSRYLVKRTGEKVFLECVQDMDHENMFWYRQDPGLGLRLIYFSYDVKMKEKGDIPEGYSVSREKKERFSLILESASTNQTSMYLCASSFTGGAYNEQFFGPGTRLTVL.

This clone was seen only once. The chain has TRBV29-1 and TRBJ2-3; 9 bases agree with TRBD1. The CDR3 totals 15 residues. The germline CDR1 and CDR2 sequences are SQVTM and ANQGSEA. The V gene end was trimmed by 5 bases and the J gene end by 2 bases; junction bases not matched to a gene: 8. CDR3 DNA sequence: TGCAGCGTTCCCACCGGGACAGGGAACACAGATACGCAGTATTTT. Translation gives CSVPTGTGNTDTQYF.

This chain links TRBV5-1 with TRBJ1-2; D is unclear. Deletions cut 0 bases from V and 4 bases from J, with 7 bases between. CDR3 size: 13 residues. Germline CDR1 reads SGHRS; CDR2 reads YFSETQ. This CDR3 reads CASSLGEAYGYTF. In DNA, the CDR3 is TGCGCCAGCAGCTTGGGGGAGGCCTATGGCTACACCTTC.

V usage is TRBV5-4 and J usage is TRBJ2-7, with TRBD1 matching over 10 bases. The CDR3 has 13 residues. V was pared by 8 bases and J by 3 bases, with 5 bases of the junction left unmatched. Germline lookup yields CDR1 SGHNT and CDR2 YYREEE (reference sequence). This CDR3 is CASSGTGDYEQYF. The CDR3 nucleotides are TGTGCCAGTTCCGGGACAGGGGACTACGAGCAGTACTTC.

This sequence joins TRBV19 and TRBJ2-5, with 15 bases fitting TRBD2. In germline, CDR1 is LNHDA, CDR2 SQIVND (reference sequence). The junction had 0 bases not matched to a gene; V was cut back by 5 bases and J by 2 bases. The CDR3 is 15 residues long. The CDR3 loop is CASSGLAGGQETQYF. CDR3 nucleotide sequence: TGTGCCAGTAGTGGACTAGCGGGGGGGCAAGAGACCCAGTACTTC. The full variable domain, its missing parts supplied by reference TRBV19 and TRBJ2-5, is DGGITQSPKYLFRKEGQNVTLSCEQNLNHDAMYWYRQDPGQGLRLIYYSQIVNDFQKGDIAEGYSVSREKKESFPLTVTSAQKNPTAFYLCASSGLAGGQETQYFGPGTRLLVL.

The genes are TRBV9 and TRBJ1-1, with 7 bases identical to TRBD1. This CDR3 spans 15 amino acids. The germline V gene encodes CDR1 SGDLS and CDR2 YYNGEE. J was trimmed by 2 bases and V by 4 bases; bases with no gene match: 8. The CDR3 protein is CASSPRDRFNTEAFF. The CDR3 DNA follows: TGTGCCAGCAGCCCTCGGGACAGATTTAACACTGAAGCTTTCTTT.

This chain joins TRBV11-1 and TRBJ1-1; no clear D. The V gene lost 6 bases and the J gene lost 0 bases, with 14 bases spanning the gap. The CDR3 consists of 15 residues. Germline V CDR1 and CDR2: SGHAT, FQDESV (reference sequence). The CDR3, as DNA: TGTGCCAGCAGTCCCCCTGGAGTCATGAACACTGAAGCTTTCTTT. Amino acids: CASSPPGVMNTEAFF.

In this sample, this clone turned up once. The chain is built from TRBV5-1 and TRBJ1-3, with D perhaps TRBD1 (6 bases). The CDR3 runs 16 residues. The ends were cut back, 0 bases at V and 4 bases at J, with 14 bases in the middle. CDR1 is SGHRS and CDR2 is YFSETQ in the germline V gene. The CDR3 spells CASSLAGGEGGNTIYF. The DNA for the CDR3 is TGCGCCAGCAGCTTGGCTGGGGGCGAGGGAGGAAACACCATATATTTT.

The CDR3 is CASSHGRGNTEAFF. Written as DNA, the CDR3 is TGCGCCAGCAGCCACGGCAGGGGGAACACTGAAGCTTTCTTT. V usage is TRBV4-1 and J usage is TRBJ1-1; possible D gene TRBD1, 6 bases. The CDR3 extends over 14 amino acids. CDR1 MGHRA and CDR2 YSYEKL come from the germline V gene. The V gene lost 3 bases and the J gene lost 1 base, with 9 bases spanning the gap.

This clone was observed once. The rearrangement links TRBV5-1 to TRBJ2-1, with D possibly TRBD1 on 6 matching bases. The ends were cut back, 0 bases at V and 0 bases at J, with 10 bases in the middle. The CDR3 has 16 amino acids. Germline V CDR1 and CDR2: SGHRS, YFSETQ. The CDR3 nucleotides are TGCGCCAGCAGCTTGGGACAGGCAAGCTCCTACAATGAGCAGTTCTTC. Translating it yields CASSLGQASSYNEQFF.

V is TRBV7-2 and J is TRBJ1-1; TRBD1 agrees at 7 bases. Looked up from germline, CDR1 is SGHTA and CDR2 is FQGNSA. Germline trimming cut 4 bases from V and 8 bases from J; bases unmatched to any gene: 10. This CDR3 has 14 amino acids. The CDR3 region is CASSSTGAPKEAFF. CDR3 bases: TGTGCCAGCAGCTCTACAGGGGCCCCCAAAGAAGCTTTCTTT.

A few counts support this clone. The chain couples TRBV7-2 to TRBJ1-1, with TRBD1 as a possible D gene (6 bases). Between the trimmed V and J ends, which lost 3 bases and 5 bases, there was a span of 19 bases. The CDR3 consists of 16 residues. Per the germline V gene, CDR1 is SGHTA and CDR2 is FQGNSA. CDR3 region: CASSFQARGARTEAFF. The CDR3, as DNA: TGTGCCAGCAGCTTCCAGGCCCGGGGGGCGAGGACTGAAGCTTTCTTT. Based on the CDR3 plus reference TRBV7-2 and TRBJ1-1, the full variable domain is GAGVSQSPSNKVTEKGKDVELRCDPISGHTALYWYRQSLGQGLEFLIYFQGNSAPDKSGLPSDRFSAERTGGSVSTLTIQRTQQEDSAVYLCASSFQARGARTEAFFGQGTRLTVV.

J is TRBJ2-2 and V is TRBV28; 7 bases align to TRBD1. V shed 3 bases, J shed 1 base, and the junction held 5 bases outside the gene matches. The CDR3 extends over 16 amino acids. Germline CDR1 reads MDHEN; CDR2 reads SYDVKM. The CDR3 DNA reads TGTGCCAGCAGTTTGCGACAGGGTGGGAACACCGGGGAGCTGTTTTTT. Translated, it gives CASSLRQGGNTGELFF. Drawing the rest from reference TRBV28 and TRBJ2-2, the complete variable domain is DVKVTQSSRYLVKRTGEKVFLECVQDMDHENMFWYRQDPGLGLRLIYFSYDVKMKEKGDIPEGYSVSREKKERFSLILESASTNQTSMYLCASSLRQGGNTGELFFGEGSRLTVL.